These 27 T cell receptor beta chains came from one sample sequenced in a study of blood T cell repertoires in COVID-19. The data were produced by immunoSEQ multiplex PCR, yet TCRdb's version contains in-frame clones alone and is incomplete. The sample records 400,000 to 500,000 clones, 88% being singletons. Sequencing was done on a sample of PBMCs or T cells enriched from blood (not recorded which). These receptors originate from a woman between 18 and 30 years old who had been exposed to COVID-19.

The genes are TRBV6-5 and TRBJ2-7; D is possibly TRBD2 (5 bases). V dropped 10 bases and J dropped 2 bases, with 15 bases sitting between them. The germline V gene has CDR1 MNHEY and CDR2 SVGAGI. The CDR3 totals 13 residues. The CDR3 here is CATGGLETYEQYF. The DNA for the CDR3 is TGTGCCACCGGAGGTTTGGAGACCTACGAGCAGTACTTC.

This chain uses TRBV19 with TRBJ1-2; 7 nucleotides line up with TRBD1. Germline CDR1 LNHDA, CDR2 SQIVND (reference sequence). This CDR3 region has 14 residues. J gave up 10 bases and V 3 bases, and 11 bases lay outside the gene matches. For the CDR3, the DNA is TGTGCCAGTAGTATCGAGGGCTCACAGGGGCCCTACACCTTC. This sequence encodes CASSIEGSQGPYTF.

The chain couples TRBV5-4 to TRBJ2-2; possibly TRBD1 for D (6 bases). CDR3 size: 16 residues. Germline lookup yields CDR1 SGHNT and CDR2 YYREEE (reference sequence). The V gene lost 0 bases and the J gene lost 5 bases, with 14 bases spanning the gap. CDR3 in amino acids: CASSLAYREKTGELFF. CDR3 sequence (DNA): TGTGCCAGCAGCTTGGCGTACAGGGAGAAAACCGGGGAGCTGTTTTTT. Full variable domain (remainder filled in from reference TRBV5-4 and TRBJ2-2): ETGVTQSPTHLIKTRGQQVTLRCSSQSGHNTVSWYQQALGQGPQFIFQYYREEENGRGNFPPRFSGLQFPNYSSELNVNALELDDSALYLCASSLAYREKTGELFFGEGSRLTVL.

The genes are TRBV7-8 and TRBJ2-7, with D possibly being TRBD1 (5 bases). The CDR3 is 13 amino acids. Trimming took 1 base from V and 3 from J, leaving 7 bases between them. From germline, CDR1 is SGHVS and CDR2 FQNEAQ. The CDR3 nucleotides read TGTGCCAGCAGCTTAGATCAGGGCTACGAGCAGTACTTC. Its protein product is CASSLDQGYEQYF.

This rearrangement joins TRBV9 to TRBJ1-2; weak D call: TRBD1 (6 bases). The germline gives CDR1 SGDLS, CDR2 YYNGEE. Trimming cost V 0 bases and J 8 bases, with 20 bases left between them. CDR3 length: 16 amino acids. The CDR3 loop reads CASSVEVEPGVGGYTF. CDR3 nucleotide sequence: TGTGCCAGCAGCGTAGAAGTTGAGCCAGGGGTGGGAGGCTACACCTTC.

The chain employs TRBV12-3 or TRBV12-4 and TRBJ2-7; D is undetermined. Trimming shortened V by 3 bases and J by 6 bases, and 12 bases separated the two germline ends. The CDR3 is 13 residues long. CDR3 sequence (DNA): TGTGCCAGCAGTTTCGACTCCCCCCGCGAGCAGTACTTC. Encoded protein: CASSFDSPREQYF.

The chain recombines TRBV10-3 with TRBJ1-4; 10 bases line up with TRBD1. V was clipped by 10 bases and J by 5 bases; unmatched bases: 4. This CDR3 is 13 amino acids long. Germline assignment: CDR1 ENHRY and CDR2 SYGVKD. CDR3 protein: CAKTDRGNEKLFF. The CDR3 region has the DNA TGTGCCAAGACGGACAGGGGGAATGAAAAACTGTTTTTT.

V and J are TRBV9 and TRBJ1-5; D may be TRBD1 (5 bases). The V end lost 2 bases, the J end lost 6 bases, and 18 bases lay between the germline ends. The length of the CDR3 is 16 residues. Germline V gives CDR1 SGDLS, CDR2 YYNGEE. The CDR3 DNA sequence: TGTGCCAGCAGCGTCGTCCAGGACGGGGGAGCTCAGCCCCAGCATTTT. Translating gives CASSVVQDGGAQPQHF.

The chain has TRBV7-3 and TRBJ2-6, with 10 bases identical to TRBD1. J was trimmed by 4 bases and V by 2 bases; bases with no gene match: 8. This CDR3 is built from 18 residues. The V gene's germline CDR1 is SGHTA and CDR2 FQGTGA. The CDR3 DNA follows: TGTGCCAGCAGCTTACTCCGGGACAGGGGCTTCGGGGCCAACGTCCTGACTTTC. It is translated as CASSLLRDRGFGANVLTF.

The chain joins TRBV14 to TRBJ1-2; D is perhaps TRBD1 (6 bases). Germline loops: CDR1 SGHDN, CDR2 FVKESK. Deletions cut 0 bases from V and 5 bases from J, with 19 bases between. The CDR3 is made up of 17 amino acids. The CDR3 nucleotides are TGTGCCAGCAGCCAAGATCCCCTTGTCGGGGGGCGATATGGCTACACCTTC. Translation: CASSQDPLVGGRYGYTF.

J is TRBJ1-2 and V is TRBV10-2, with TRBD1 matching 8 bases. The CDR3 runs to 16 residues. Germline CDR1 WSHSY, CDR2 SAAADI. Germline trimming cut 3 bases from V and 4 bases from J; bases unmatched to any gene: 10. CDR3 DNA: TGCGCCAGCAGTGACCGCCTCTCACAGGGGGGCTATGGCTACACCTTC. Protein: CASSDRLSQGGYGYTF.

The chain employs TRBV6-5 and TRBJ1-5; 7 bases are a match to TRBD1. Germline values: CDR1 MNHEY, CDR2 SVGAGI. The CDR3 covers 14 residues. V was clipped by 6 bases and J by 1 base; unmatched bases: 3. For the CDR3, the DNA is TGTGCCAGCAGCAGACAGGGCAGCAATCAGCCCCAGCATTTT. Its translation: CASSRQGSNQPQHF.

The CDR3 nucleotides are TGTGCCAGCAGCCAAGCAGGGCTAAGTCAGCCCCAGCATTTT. Translating it yields CASSQAGLSQPQHF. This sequence joins TRBV3-1 (or the pseudogene TRBV3-2) and TRBJ1-5, with D possibly being TRBD1 (5 bases). Germline CDR1 and CDR2: LGHDT and YNNKEL (reference sequence). With 1 base removed from V and 6 bases from J, the gap between germline ends came to 10 bases. The CDR3 is 14 amino acids.

The rearrangement uses TRBV18 and TRBJ2-7; TRBD1 aligns across 9 bases. Germline V gives CDR1 KGHSH, CDR2 LQKENI. The V gene end was trimmed by 5 bases and the J gene end by 2 bases; junction bases not matched to a gene: 7. This CDR3 is 15 amino acids long. DNA for the CDR3: TGTGCCAGCTCAGTGGCGACAGGGGGGGCCTACGAGCAGTACTTC. Encoded protein: CASSVATGGAYEQYF.

This clone was seen only once. This chain uses TRBV5-1 with TRBJ2-1, with TRBD2 identical over 8 bases. CDR3 size: 14 residues. In germline, CDR1 is SGHRS, CDR2 YFSETQ. The V segment lost 6 bases and the J segment 5 bases; nucleotides outside the gene matches: 7. The CDR3 sequence is CASTRGAGDNEQFF. The CDR3 DNA is TGCGCCAGCACCCGGGGAGCGGGAGACAATGAGCAGTTCTTC.

The chain uses TRBV4-2 and TRBJ1-4; TRBD1 might be the D (6 bases). The V end lost 0 bases, the J end lost 5 bases, and 13 bases lay between the germline ends. CDR3 size: 16 residues. Per germline, CDR1 LGHNA and CDR2 YNFKEQ. The CDR3 protein is CASSQEWGGINEKLFF. In DNA form, the CDR3 reads TGTGCCAGCAGCCAAGAATGGGGGGGCATAAATGAAAAACTGTTTTTT.

Details on this clone: The sample contains more than one DNA sequence encoding this CDR3. The chain has TRBV19 and TRBJ2-7; 8 nucleotides agree with TRBD1. Germline CDR1 LNHDA, CDR2 SQIVND (reference sequence). The CDR3 has 13 amino acids. The trim removed 5 bases at V and 2 bases at J, leaving 2 bases unmatched. In DNA, the CDR3 is TGTGCCAGTAGTCTGACAGGGGCCTACGAGCAGTACTTC. Encoded protein: CASSLTGAYEQYF.

The chain carries TRBV6-5 and TRBJ1-1; 7 nucleotides match TRBD1. CDR3 length: 15 residues. Losses at the gene ends were 3 bases for V and 5 bases for J; bases not matched to a gene: 9. Germline-derived CDR1 and CDR2 are MNHEY and SVGAGI. The CDR3 bases are TGTGCCAGCAGTTATGTCCTTTCAGGGGGAACTGAAGCTTTCTTT. Translated, it gives CASSYVLSGGTEAFF.

This chain uses TRBV10-3 with TRBJ1-5, with TRBD1 matching 8 bases. The germline V gene has CDR1 ENHRY and CDR2 SYGVKD. There are 14 residues in the CDR3. The J segment lost 6 bases and the V segment lost 5 bases, leaving 6 bases of the junction unmatched. CDR3: CAISPGGEVQPQHF. The CDR3 DNA sequence: TGTGCCATCAGTCCAGGGGGCGAAGTTCAGCCCCAGCATTTT.

The chain joins TRBV24-1 to TRBJ1-5; D unclear. V lost 3 bases, J lost 6 bases, and 11 bases lay in between. There are 14 residues in the CDR3. Germline values: CDR1 KGHDR, CDR2 SFDVKD. The CDR3 DNA reads as TGTGCCACCAGTGATCTAAGCTCCGCTCAGCCCCAGCATTTT. It yields the protein CATSDLSSAQPQHF.

The rearrangement links TRBV24-1 to TRBJ1-5, with a possible D match to TRBD1 (6 bases). The V end was cut by 4 bases, the J end by 3 bases, with 15 bases between. Germline CDR1 reads KGHDR; CDR2 reads SFDVKD. The CDR3 totals 16 residues. CDR3 nucleotide sequence: TGTGCCACCAGTGACCCTACAGGGTCCCCCAATCAGCCCCAGCATTTT. It codes for CATSDPTGSPNQPQHF.

This chain joins TRBV10-3 and TRBJ2-7; the D is unclear. Germline V CDR1 and CDR2: ENHRY, SYGVKD. This CDR3 is 14 amino acids long. The V and J ends lost 0 bases and 2 bases respectively, with 8 bases between them. CDR3 loop: CAISESEYTYEQYF. Here the CDR3 DNA reads TGTGCCATCAGTGAGTCTGAGTATACCTACGAGCAGTACTTC.

V usage is TRBV25-1 and J usage is TRBJ2-1; possibly TRBD2 for D (6 bases). In germline, CDR1 is MGHDK, CDR2 SYGVNS. The CDR3 has 18 residues. The V end lost 1 base, the J end lost 8 bases, and 24 bases lay between the germline ends. CDR3: CASSELREGTSPHYEQFF. DNA of the CDR3: TGTGCCAGCAGTGAATTGCGGGAAGGTACTAGCCCCCATTATGAGCAGTTCTTC.

The chain joins TRBV27 to TRBJ1-4; TRBD1 might be the D (5 bases). The CDR3 loop spans 16 amino acids. With 0 bases removed from V and 7 bases from J, the gap between germline ends came to 15 bases. The germline V gene encodes CDR1 MNHEY and CDR2 SMNVEV (reference sequence). CDR3 nucleotide sequence: TGTGCCAGCAGTTTATCGGGGGGAGGGCTCGGTGAAAAACTGTTTTTT. Amino acid sequence: CASSLSGGGLGEKLFF.

This clone appeared a few times. This sequence joins TRBV2 and TRBJ2-7, with D possibly TRBD2 on 7 matching bases. The CDR3 extends over 13 amino acids. Trimming removed 11 bases from V and 7 bases from J, with 21 bases in between. The germline CDR1 and CDR2 sequences are SNHLY and FYNNEI. The CDR3 loop is CARTGRGLGEQYF. The CDR3 nucleotides are TGTGCCCGAACTGGGCGGGGGCTGGGTGAGCAGTACTTC.

This clone was picked up one time. The CDR3 protein is CASSRLGQQNQPQHF. The DNA for the CDR3 is TGTGCCAGCAGTCGCCTGGGACAGCAGAATCAGCCCCAGCATTTT. V and J are TRBV6-5 and TRBJ1-5, with 7 bases matching TRBD1. Germline-derived CDR1 and CDR2 are MNHEY and SVGAGI. The CDR3 runs 15 residues. The ends lost 5 bases at V and 4 bases at J; junction bases unmatched: 8.

V and J are TRBV28 and TRBJ1-3; possible D gene TRBD1, 6 bases. The CDR3 loop spans 15 amino acids. Trimming shortened V by 6 bases and J by 0 bases, and 12 bases separated the two germline ends. Germline CDR1 reads MDHEN; CDR2 reads SYDVKM. In DNA, the CDR3 is TGTGCCAGCAGGAGCACGGGACACTCTGGAAACACCATATATTTT. Translating it yields CASRSTGHSGNTIYF.